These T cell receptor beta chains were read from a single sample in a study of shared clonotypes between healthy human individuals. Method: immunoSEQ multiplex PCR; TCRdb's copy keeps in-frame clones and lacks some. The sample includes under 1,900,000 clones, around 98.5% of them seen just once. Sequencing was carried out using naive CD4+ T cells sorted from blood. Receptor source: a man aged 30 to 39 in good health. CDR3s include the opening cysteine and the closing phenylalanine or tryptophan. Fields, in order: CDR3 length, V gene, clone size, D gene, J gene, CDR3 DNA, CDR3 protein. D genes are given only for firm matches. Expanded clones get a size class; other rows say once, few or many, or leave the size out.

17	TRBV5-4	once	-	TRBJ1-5	TGTGCCAGCAGCTTGAGGCCAGATCCTAATAGCAATCAGCCCCAGCATTTT	CASSLRPDPNSNQPQHF
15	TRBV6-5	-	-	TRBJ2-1	TGTGCCAGCAGCAAGACAGTGGGGAGCTACAATGAGCAGTTCTTC	CASSKTVGSYNEQFF
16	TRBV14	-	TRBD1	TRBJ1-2	TGTGCCAGCAGCCAACTCGACAGGGGGCAACTGGATGGCTACACCTTC	CASSQLDRGQLDGYTF
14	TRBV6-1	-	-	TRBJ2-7	TGTGCCAGCACTACCCCAGGGCACTCCTACGAGCAGTACTTC	CASTTPGHSYEQYF
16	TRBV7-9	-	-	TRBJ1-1	TGTGCCAGCAGCTCCGGGACTCTATGGGGGAACACTGAAGCTTTCTTT	CASSSGTLWGNTEAFF
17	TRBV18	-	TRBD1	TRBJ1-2	TGTGCCAGCTCACCGCCGCCCGGACAGGTCGCTGGTTTAGGCTACACCTTC	CASSPPPGQVAGLGYTF
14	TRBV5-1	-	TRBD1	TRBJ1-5	TGCGCCAGCAGCTTGGGGGACAGGAATCAGCCCCAGCATTTT	CASSLGDRNQPQHF
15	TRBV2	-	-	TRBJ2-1	TGTGCCAGCAGAAAACAGTCAATCTCCTACAATGAGCAGTTCTTC	CASRKQSISYNEQFF
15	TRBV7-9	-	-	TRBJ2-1	TGTGCCAGCACCCAGGGGGGGAACTCCTACAATGAGCAGTTCTTC	CASTQGGNSYNEQFF
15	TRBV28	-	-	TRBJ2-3	TGTGCCAGCAGTGTCTCGGGTAGAGGCACAGATACGCAGTATTTT	CASSVSGRGTDTQYF
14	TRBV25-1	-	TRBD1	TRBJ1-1	TGTGCCAGCAGTAACACAGGGGTTGGGACTGAAGCTTTCTTT	CASSNTGVGTEAFF